The source of this TCR beta chain is a study of blood T cell repertoires in COVID-19. Study as a whole: Sources were T cells, B-cell-depleted T cells, or PBMCs; the material itself was cDNA or gDNA.

The CDR3 sequence is 15 residues long. The junction had 3 bases not matched to a gene; V was cut back by 0 bases and J by 1 base. The germline gives CDR1 SGHRS, CDR2 YFSETQ. Authors' methods: Estimation of nucleated cell counts relied on the amplification of reference gene primers. Clones were sequenced by immunoSEQ multiplex PCR, and TCRdb holds only the in-frame ones, with some missing. That table furnishes V, J and clone size, whereas the DNA furnished D and trimming. The sample has about 200,000 clones, 86% seen once. The J gene is TRBJ1-1, the V gene TRBV5-1; 7 bases align to TRBD1. This TCR was sampled from a woman between 65 and 79 years old with acute or convalescent COVID-19. The sample taken for sequencing was peripheral blood. For the CDR3, the DNA is TGCGCCAGCAGCTTGGCCCGGGACAGGAACACTGAAGCTTTCTTT. It is translated as CASSLARDRNTEAFF.